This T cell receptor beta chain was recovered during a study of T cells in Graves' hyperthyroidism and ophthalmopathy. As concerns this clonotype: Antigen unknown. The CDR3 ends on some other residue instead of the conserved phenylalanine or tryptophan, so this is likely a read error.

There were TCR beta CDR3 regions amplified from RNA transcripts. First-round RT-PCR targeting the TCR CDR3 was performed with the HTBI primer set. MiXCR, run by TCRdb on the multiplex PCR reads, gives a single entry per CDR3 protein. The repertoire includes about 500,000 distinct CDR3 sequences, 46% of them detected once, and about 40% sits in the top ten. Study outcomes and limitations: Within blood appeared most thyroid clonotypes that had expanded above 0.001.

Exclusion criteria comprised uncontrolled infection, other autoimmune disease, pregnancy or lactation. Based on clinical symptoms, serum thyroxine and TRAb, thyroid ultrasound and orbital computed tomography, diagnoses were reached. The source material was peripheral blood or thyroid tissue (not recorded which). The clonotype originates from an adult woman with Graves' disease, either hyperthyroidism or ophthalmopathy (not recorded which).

CDR3 amino acids: CSVTVGETQYL. In nucleotides, the CDR3 is TGCAGCGTAACTGTAGGAGAGACCCAGTACCTC. V is TRBV29-1 and J is TRBJ2-5; D unresolved. The V and J ends lost 6 bases and 4 bases respectively, with 9 bases between them. Germline V lookup: CDR1 SQVTM, CDR2 ANQGSEA. The CDR3 spans 11 residues.